This entry lists 2 T cell receptor beta chains sequenced from one sample in a study of cytomegalovirus exposure and HLA in healthy donors. A multiplex PCR was run with 60 Vbeta primers and 13 Jbeta primers. Produced via immunoSEQ multiplex PCR; TCRdb's table is partial and in-frame only. The sample has roughly 200,000 clones, 9.5% seen once. The sequenced sample was PBMCs. The source of these receptors is a woman between 25 and 40 years old in good health and CMV-seropositive.

This clone was seen more than once but under ten times. The chain employs TRBV10-1 and TRBJ2-6; tentatively, D is TRBD2 (5 bases). Germline V CDR1 and CDR2: WNHNN, SYGVQD (reference sequence). This CDR3 comprises 18 residues. The V and J ends lost 5 bases and 0 bases respectively, with 17 bases between them. CDR3 region: CASSSTGGRSSGANVLTF. The CDR3 DNA follows: TGCGCCAGCAGTTCCACCGGAGGACGTAGCTCTGGGGCCAACGTCCTGACTTTC.

This clone has just a few counts. The chain uses TRBV25-1 and TRBJ2-1, with 9 bases that match TRBD2. This CDR3 region has 14 residues. The J segment lost 8 bases and the V segment lost 7 bases, leaving 9 bases of the junction unmatched. Germline V CDR1 and CDR2: MGHDK, SYGVNS. The CDR3 DNA reads as TGTGCCAGCACCATTAGCGGGAGAAGCGATGAGCAGTTCTTC. It translates to CASTISGRSDEQFF.